A single sample is the source of the 3 T cell receptor beta chains below, sequenced in a study of blood T cell repertoires in COVID-19. Sequenced by immunoSEQ multiplex PCR; TCRdb stores in-frame clones only, minus some. The table shows 250,000 to 300,000 clones, with around four fifths occurring only once. Sequencing was carried out using peripheral blood. The receptors here all came from a man in his 60s who had recovered from COVID-19.

This clone showed up just once. This chain connects TRBV30 to TRBJ2-7; 9 bases map to TRBD1. Germline V lookup: CDR1 GTSNPN, CDR2 SVGIG (reference sequence). V dropped 2 bases and J dropped 3; count of bases not matched to a gene: 5. This CDR3 contains 14 residues. The CDR3 bases are TGTGCCTGGAGTCCGGGACAGGGACGCTACGAGCAGTACTTC. It encodes CAWSPGQGRYEQYF.

CDR3 loop: CASSAGVGEQYF. CDR3 in DNA: TGTGCCAGCTCAGCGGGGGTGGGCGAGCAGTACTTC. The chain is built from TRBV18 and TRBJ2-7; TRBD2 agrees at 7 bases. CDR1 and CDR2 (germline): KGHSH, LQKENI. This CDR3 is built from 12 residues. Unmatched junction bases numbered 4, after V lost 5 bases and J lost 6 bases.

The chain couples TRBV14 to TRBJ2-1, with TRBD1 matching 7 bases. Germline V lookup: CDR1 SGHDN, CDR2 FVKESK. This CDR3 comprises 13 residues. J lost 12 bases, V lost 0 bases, and 5 bases had no gene match. Here the CDR3 DNA reads TGTGCCAGCAGCCAAGAAGCCCGGACAGGGCAGTTCTTC. Translation: CASSQEARTGQFF.